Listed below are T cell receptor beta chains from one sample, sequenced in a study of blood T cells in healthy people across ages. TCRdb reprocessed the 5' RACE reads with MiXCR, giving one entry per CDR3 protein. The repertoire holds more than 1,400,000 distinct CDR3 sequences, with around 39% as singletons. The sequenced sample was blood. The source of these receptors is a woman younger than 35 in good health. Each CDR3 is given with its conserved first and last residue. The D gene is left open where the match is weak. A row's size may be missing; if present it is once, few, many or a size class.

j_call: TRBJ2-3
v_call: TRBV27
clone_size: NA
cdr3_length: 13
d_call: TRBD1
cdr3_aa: CASRQGRTDTQYF
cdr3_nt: TGTGCCAGCCGACAGGGGAGGACAGATACGCAGTATTTT

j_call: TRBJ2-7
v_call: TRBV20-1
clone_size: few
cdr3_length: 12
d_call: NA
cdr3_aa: CSACSDGAEQYF
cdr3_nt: TGCAGTGCCTGTTCGGACGGGGCCGAGCAGTACTTC

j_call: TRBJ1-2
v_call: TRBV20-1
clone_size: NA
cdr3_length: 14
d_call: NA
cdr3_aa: CSARDPAGFYGYTF
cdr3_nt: TGCAGTGCTAGAGATCCGGCAGGGTTCTATGGCTACACCTTC

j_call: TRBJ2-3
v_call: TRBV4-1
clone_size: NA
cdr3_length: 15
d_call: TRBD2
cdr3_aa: CASSHQTSATDTQYF
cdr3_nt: TGCGCCAGCAGCCACCAGACTAGCGCCACAGATACGCAGTATTTT

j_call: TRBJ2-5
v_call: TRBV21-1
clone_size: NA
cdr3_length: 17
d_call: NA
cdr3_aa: CASSKVGQPRYQETQYF
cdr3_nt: TGTGCCAGCAGCAAAGTGGGTCAGCCCCGTTACCAAGAGACCCAGTACTTC

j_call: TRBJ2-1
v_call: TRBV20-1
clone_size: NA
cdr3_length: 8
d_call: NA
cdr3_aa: CSLGEQFF
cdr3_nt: TGCAGCTTGGGCGAGCAGTTCTTC

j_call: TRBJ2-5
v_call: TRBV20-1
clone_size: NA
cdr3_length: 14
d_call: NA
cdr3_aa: CSARVGSSGETQYF
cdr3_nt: TGCAGTGCTAGAGTAGGTAGCTCTGGCGAGACCCAGTACTTC

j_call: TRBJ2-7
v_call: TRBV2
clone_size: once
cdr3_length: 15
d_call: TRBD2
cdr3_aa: CASRETSGGVHEQYF
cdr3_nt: TGTGCCAGCAGGGAAACTAGCGGGGGGGTCCACGAGCAGTACTTC

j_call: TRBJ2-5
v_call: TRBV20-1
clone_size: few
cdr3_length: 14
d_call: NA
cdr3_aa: CSAPKGGSQETQYF
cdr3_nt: TGCAGTGCGCCCAAGGGGGGTTCCCAAGAGACCCAGTACTTC

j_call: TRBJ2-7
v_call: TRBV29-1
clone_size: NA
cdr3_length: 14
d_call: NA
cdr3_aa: CSARLGQRDYEQYF
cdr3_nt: TGCAGCGCCCGCCTCGGACAGAGAGACTACGAGCAGTACTTC

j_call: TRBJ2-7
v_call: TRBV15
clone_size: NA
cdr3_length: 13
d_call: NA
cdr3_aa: CATSTPSSYEQYF
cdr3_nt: TGTGCCACCAGCACTCCGAGCTCCTACGAGCAGTACTTC

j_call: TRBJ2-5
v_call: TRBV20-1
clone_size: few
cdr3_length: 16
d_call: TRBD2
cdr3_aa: CSAFGLAGVNLETQYF
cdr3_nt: TGCAGTGCGTTCGGACTAGCGGGAGTTAATTTAGAGACCCAGTACTTC

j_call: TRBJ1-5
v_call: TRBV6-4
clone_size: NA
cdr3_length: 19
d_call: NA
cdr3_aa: CATLSLGRLPGNSNQPQHF
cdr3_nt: TGTGCCACCTTGAGTCTGGGTAGGCTACCTGGCAATAGCAATCAGCCCCAGCATTTT

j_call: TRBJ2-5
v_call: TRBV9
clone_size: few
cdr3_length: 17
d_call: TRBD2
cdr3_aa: CASSAFGTSLGQETQYF
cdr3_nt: TGTGCCAGCAGCGCATTCGGGACTAGCCTTGGGCAAGAGACCCAGTACTTC

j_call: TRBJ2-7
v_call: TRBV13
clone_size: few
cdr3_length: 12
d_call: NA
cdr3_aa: CASRSIGSEQYF
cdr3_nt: TGTGCCAGCAGGTCAATAGGTTCCGAGCAGTACTTC

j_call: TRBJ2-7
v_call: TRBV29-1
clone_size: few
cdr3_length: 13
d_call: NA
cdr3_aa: CSVEGQRNYEQYF
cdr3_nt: TGCAGCGTTGAAGGCCAGCGGAACTACGAGCAGTACTTC

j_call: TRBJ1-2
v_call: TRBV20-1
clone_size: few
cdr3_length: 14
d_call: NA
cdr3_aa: CSARDRQDPNGYTF
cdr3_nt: TGCAGTGCTAGAGATAGGCAGGACCCAAATGGCTACACCTTC

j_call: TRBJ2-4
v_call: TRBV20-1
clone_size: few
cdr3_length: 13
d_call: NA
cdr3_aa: CSEGGVDKNIQYF
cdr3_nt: TGCAGTGAGGGTGGGGTGGACAAAAACATTCAGTACTTC

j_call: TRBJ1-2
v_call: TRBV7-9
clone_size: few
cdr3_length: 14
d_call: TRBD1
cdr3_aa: CASSRQGDNYGYTF
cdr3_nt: TGTGCCAGCAGCCGACAGGGGGATAACTATGGCTACACCTTC

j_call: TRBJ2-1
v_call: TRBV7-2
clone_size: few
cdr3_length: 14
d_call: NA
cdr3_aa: CASSTLAQYNEQFF
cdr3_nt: TGTGCCAGCAGCACCCTAGCGCAATACAATGAGCAGTTCTTC

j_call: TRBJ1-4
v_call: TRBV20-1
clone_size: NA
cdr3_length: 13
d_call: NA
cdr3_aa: CSAPGGVREKLFF
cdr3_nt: TGCAGTGCCCCGGGCGGCGTCAGGGAAAAACTGTTTTTT

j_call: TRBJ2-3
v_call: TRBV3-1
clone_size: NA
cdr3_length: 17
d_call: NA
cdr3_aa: CAGSHTDPSSSTDTQYF
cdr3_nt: TGTGCCGGCAGCCATACGGACCCGTCTTCTAGCACAGATACGCAGTATTTT

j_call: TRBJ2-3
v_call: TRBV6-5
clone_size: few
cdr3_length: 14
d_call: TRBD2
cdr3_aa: CASQRLAGTDTQYF
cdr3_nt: TGTGCCAGCCAGAGACTAGCGGGCACAGATACGCAGTATTTT

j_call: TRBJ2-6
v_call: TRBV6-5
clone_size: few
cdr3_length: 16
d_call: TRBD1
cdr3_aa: CASSYGTGTGANVLTF
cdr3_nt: TGTGCCAGCAGTTACGGGACAGGGACCGGGGCCAACGTCCTGACTTTC

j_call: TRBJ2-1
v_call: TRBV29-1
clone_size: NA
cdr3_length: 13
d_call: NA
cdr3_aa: CSVGGRSSYEQFF
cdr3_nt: TGCAGCGTTGGTGGCAGGAGCTCCTACGAGCAGTTCTTC

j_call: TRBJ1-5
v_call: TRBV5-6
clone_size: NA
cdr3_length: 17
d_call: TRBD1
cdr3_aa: CASSFGQGTFSNQPQHF
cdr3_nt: TGTGCCAGCAGCTTCGGACAGGGCACTTTTAGCAATCAGCCCCAGCATTTT

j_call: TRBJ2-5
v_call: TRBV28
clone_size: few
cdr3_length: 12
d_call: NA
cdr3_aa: CASSQLKETQYF
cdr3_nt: TGTGCCAGCAGTCAGTTGAAAGAGACCCAGTACTTC

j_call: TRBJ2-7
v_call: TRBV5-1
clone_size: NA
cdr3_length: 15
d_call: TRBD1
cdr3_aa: CASSLRTGGVDEQYF
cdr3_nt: TGCGCCAGCAGCTTGAGGACAGGGGGCGTAGACGAGCAGTACTTC

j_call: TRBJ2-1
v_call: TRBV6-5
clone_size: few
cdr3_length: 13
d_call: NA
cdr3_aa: CASRTGVPNEQFF
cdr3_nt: TGTGCCAGCAGAACGGGGGTTCCCAATGAGCAGTTCTTC

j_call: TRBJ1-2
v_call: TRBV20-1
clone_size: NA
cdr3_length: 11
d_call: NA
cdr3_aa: CSARVGGGYTF
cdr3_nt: TGCAGTGCTAGGGTTGGGGGCGGCTACACCTTC

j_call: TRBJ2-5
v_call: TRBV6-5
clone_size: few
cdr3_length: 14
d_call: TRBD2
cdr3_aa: CATNTRGVEETQYF
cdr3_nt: TGTGCCACCAATACTCGGGGGGTAGAAGAGACCCAGTACTTC

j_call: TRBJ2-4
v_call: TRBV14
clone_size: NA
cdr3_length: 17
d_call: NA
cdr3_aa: CASSQVGGALAKNIQYF
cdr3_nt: TGTGCCAGCAGCCAAGTCGGAGGGGCCTTGGCCAAAAACATTCAGTACTTC

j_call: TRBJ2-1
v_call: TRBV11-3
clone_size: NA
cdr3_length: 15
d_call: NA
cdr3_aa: CASSLSQLSYNEQFF
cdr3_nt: TGTGCCAGCAGCTTAAGCCAGCTGTCCTACAATGAGCAGTTCTTC

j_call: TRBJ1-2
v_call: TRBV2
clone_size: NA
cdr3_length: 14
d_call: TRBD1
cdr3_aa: CASSVRTGSYGYTF
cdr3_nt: TGTGCCAGCAGTGTTCGGACAGGAAGCTATGGCTACACCTTC

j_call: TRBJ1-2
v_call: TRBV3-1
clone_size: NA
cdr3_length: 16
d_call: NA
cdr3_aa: CASSPMPGGRIYGYTF
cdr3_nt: TGTGCCAGCAGCCCTATGCCCGGGGGGCGAATCTATGGCTACACCTTC

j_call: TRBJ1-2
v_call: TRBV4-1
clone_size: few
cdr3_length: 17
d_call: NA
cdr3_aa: CASSSDSLILYINGYTF
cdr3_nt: TGCGCCAGCAGCTCAGACAGCCTTATTTTATATATAAATGGCTACACCTTC

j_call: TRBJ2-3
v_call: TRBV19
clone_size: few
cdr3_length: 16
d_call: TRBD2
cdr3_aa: CASSWSWAGATDTQYF
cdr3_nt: TGTGCCAGTAGCTGGTCATGGGCGGGAGCCACAGATACGCAGTATTTT

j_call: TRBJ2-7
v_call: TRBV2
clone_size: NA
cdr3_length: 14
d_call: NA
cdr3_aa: CASSPRGLPYEQYF
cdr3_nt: TGTGCCAGCAGTCCCAGGGGCCTCCCCTACGAGCAGTACTTC

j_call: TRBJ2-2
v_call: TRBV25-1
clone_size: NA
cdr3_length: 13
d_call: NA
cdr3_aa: CASIQPNTGELFF
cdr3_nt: TGTGCCAGCATCCAACCAAACACCGGGGAGCTGTTTTTT

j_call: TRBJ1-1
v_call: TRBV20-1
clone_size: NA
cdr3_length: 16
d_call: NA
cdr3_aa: CSANTGRGRMNTEAFF
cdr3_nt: TGCAGTGCAAATACAGGGCGGGGAAGGATGAACACTGAAGCTTTCTTT

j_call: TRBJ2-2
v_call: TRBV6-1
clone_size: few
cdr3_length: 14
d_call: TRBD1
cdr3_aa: CASTGTGVTGELFF
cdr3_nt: TGTGCCAGTACCGGGACAGGGGTCACCGGGGAGCTGTTTTTT

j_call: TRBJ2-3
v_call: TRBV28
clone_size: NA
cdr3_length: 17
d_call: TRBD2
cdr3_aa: CASRLPLLAGATDTQYF
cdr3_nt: TGTGCCAGCAGGTTACCCCTTCTAGCGGGGGCGACAGATACGCAGTATTTT

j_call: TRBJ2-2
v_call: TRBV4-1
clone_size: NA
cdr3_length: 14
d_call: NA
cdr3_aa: CASSQDPGPGELFF
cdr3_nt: TGCGCCAGCAGCCAAGATCCAGGGCCCGGGGAGCTGTTTTTT

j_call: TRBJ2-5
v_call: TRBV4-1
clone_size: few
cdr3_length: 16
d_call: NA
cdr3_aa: CASSPLGGIIQETQYF
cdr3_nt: TGCGCCAGCAGCCCCTTGGGAGGAATAATTCAAGAGACCCAGTACTTC

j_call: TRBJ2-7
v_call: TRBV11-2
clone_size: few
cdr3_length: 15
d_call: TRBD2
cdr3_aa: CASSFFGGGIYEQYF
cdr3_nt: TGTGCCAGCAGCTTTTTCGGCGGGGGAATCTACGAGCAGTACTTC

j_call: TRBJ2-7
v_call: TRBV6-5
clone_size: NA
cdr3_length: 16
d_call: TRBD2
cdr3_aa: CASSYSTSGGFYEQYF
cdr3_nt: TGTGCCAGCAGTTACTCTACTAGCGGGGGGTTCTACGAGCAGTACTTC

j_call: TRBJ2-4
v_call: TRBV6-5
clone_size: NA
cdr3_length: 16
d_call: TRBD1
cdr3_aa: CASSYSMTGFENIQYF
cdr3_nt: TGTGCCAGCAGTTACTCGATGACAGGGTTCGAAAACATTCAGTACTTC

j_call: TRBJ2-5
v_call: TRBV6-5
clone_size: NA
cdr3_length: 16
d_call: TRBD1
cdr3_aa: CASSYSTGGRYNEQYF
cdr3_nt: TGTGCCAGCAGTTACTCAACAGGGGGAAGGTACAATGAGCAGTACTTC

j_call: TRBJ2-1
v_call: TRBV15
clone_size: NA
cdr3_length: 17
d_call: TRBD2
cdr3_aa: CATSRIAGGGWGNEQFF
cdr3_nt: TGTGCCACCAGCAGAATAGCGGGAGGCGGGTGGGGCAATGAGCAGTTCTTC

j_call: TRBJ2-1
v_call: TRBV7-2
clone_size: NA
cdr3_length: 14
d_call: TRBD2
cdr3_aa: CASMGLADYNEQFF
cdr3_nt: TGTGCCAGCATGGGACTAGCGGACTACAATGAGCAGTTCTTC

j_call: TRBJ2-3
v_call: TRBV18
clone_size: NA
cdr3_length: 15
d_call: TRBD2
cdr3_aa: CASSPPSGVVDTQYF
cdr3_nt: TGTGCCAGCTCACCACCTAGCGGGGTGGTCGATACGCAGTATTTT

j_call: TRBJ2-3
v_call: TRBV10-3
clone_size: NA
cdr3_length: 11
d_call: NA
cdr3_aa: CAISSSDTQYF
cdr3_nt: TGTGCCATCTCCAGTTCAGATACGCAGTATTTT